This T cell receptor (beta chain) was retrieved from a study of blood T cell repertoires in COVID-19 (dated by TCRdb to the early 2020s). About the full investigation: The collaborator samples originated in the United States, Italy and Spain and spanned the acute and convalescent phases of COVID-19. Where HLA class I and class II types were available, the types were taken from metadata supplied by the sample provider, not from assay-based typing. The repertoires were released in a freely available public database meant as a resource for research on the immune response to SARS-CoV-2. A de-identified subject ID, COVID-19 status, age in years and sex were almost always included in the sample metadata. The material from the prospective study consisted of cDNA or gDNA derived from T cells, B-cell-depleted T cells, or PBMCs. Samples came from the ongoing ImmuneRACE study (first 160 participants) plus 1,254 subjects from 6 global collaborators. Subjects who had been exposed to COVID-19, were actively infected with it, or had recovered from it provided the deeply sampled blood TCRbeta repertoires that made up the dataset. Overall study outcomes, separate from this receptor: Clinical and demographic metadata were provided uncurated, with the amount varying by source and participant.

TCRbeta CDR3 regions were amplified from genomic DNA using the immunoSEQ Assay, a bias-controlled multiplex PCR. Per the original workflow: Within the assay, amplification of reference gene primers was used to estimate how many nucleated cells each sample contained. To quantify the absolute abundance of each unique TCRbeta CDR3 rearrangement, sequence reads were collapsed and filtered. For each sample, productive Simpson clonality was calculated as the square root of Simpson's diversity index across productive rearrangements. TCRdb holds this immuneACCESS table with in-frame rearrangements only. Some clones are missing; in checked studies, unresolved V genes explain under half, and the rest has no known cause. D and trimming were read from the DNA, whereas the V and J calls and clone size are those reported in that table. The sample table lists about 180,000 clones, about 79% of them with a count of one. The ten largest clones represent around 24% of the sample.

Reading from cysteine to phenylalanine, the CDR3 counts 14 amino acids. The sequence is cut down to CDR3 DNA, 42 bases in frame from base 1. Trimming takes 1 base from V and 3 bases from J, and the germline ends sit 8 bases apart. In the germline V gene (reference sequence), CDR1 corresponds to SEHNR and CDR2 to FQNEAQ. A word on this clone: Its antigen is not yet known. Base qualities are not provided; no much larger clone lies one nucleotide away.

Each collaborating institution followed its own protocols to collect whole blood in K2EDTA tubes. For TCRbeta analysis, collaborators shipped samples as frozen whole blood, isolated PBMCs, or DNA extracted from either of those sample types. The clonotype comes from a woman aged 70-85 years with acute or convalescent COVID-19. The V and J genes are TRBV7-9 and TRBJ2-3, with an unclear D gene assignment. The sample consisted of peripheral blood. Read as DNA, the sequence is TGTGCCAGCAGCTTAGTCACGCGAACAGATACGCAGTATTTT. Translated, this gives CASSLVTRTDTQYF.